This entry lists 28 T cell receptor beta chains sequenced from one sample in a study of a mutant IDH1 vaccine in newly diagnosed glioma. No antigen is known for these receptors. Method: immunoSEQ multiplex PCR; TCRdb's copy keeps in-frame clones and lacks some. The repertoire holds about 60,000 clones, about four fifths seen once, with around 3.5% in the top ten. As for time point: week 11, during vaccination. In every dose of vaccine, 300 ug of mutant IDH1 20-mer peptide was given alongside topical imiquimod. Sequences were derived from PBMCs, sampled from a glioma patient whose treatment included an IDH1 peptide vaccine. The receptors derive from a young man with glioma.

V is TRBV18 and J is TRBJ2-7, with D possibly matching TRBD1 (6 bases). Germline V gene data show CDR1 as KGHSH and CDR2 as LQKENI. The length of the CDR3 is 14 residues. Trimming left V 3 bases short and J 5 bases short, with 14 bases between. Here the CDR3 reads CASSPGAGSDEQYF. As DNA, the CDR3 is TGTGCCAGCTCACCGGGGGCAGGGAGCGACGAGCAGTACTTC.

The rearrangement links TRBV20-1 to TRBJ2-1; the D is unclear. The V gene lost 6 bases and the J gene lost 0 bases, with 3 bases spanning the gap. Germline values: CDR1 DFQATT, CDR2 SNEGSKA (reference sequence). The CDR3 is 11 amino acids. The CDR3 is CSATSYNEQFF. The CDR3 region has the DNA TGCAGTGCCACCTCCTACAATGAGCAGTTCTTC.

The V and J genes are TRBV7-6 and TRBJ2-1; D perhaps matches TRBD2 (6 bases). CDR1 is SGHVS, CDR2 FNYEAQ, per germline. CDR3 length equals 17 residues. The V and J ends lost 3 bases and 2 bases respectively, with 17 bases between them. CDR3 protein: CASSLGAAGIPYNEQFF. The CDR3 nucleotides are TGTGCCAGCAGCTTGGGTGCGGCGGGAATCCCCTACAATGAGCAGTTCTTC.

To note about this clone: A read error may produce the germline difference seen at one junction end. The chain recombines TRBV5-1 with TRBJ1-1; D is unresolved. The germline gives CDR1 SGHRS, CDR2 YFSETQ. This CDR3 has 13 amino acids. CDR3 in amino acids: CASSLRVHTEAFF. CDR3 sequence (DNA): TGTGCCAGCAGCTTGAGGGTGCACACTGAAGCTTTCTTT.

In its sample, this clone was seen a few times. This rearrangement joins TRBV19 to TRBJ2-1; tentative D call: TRBD1 (6 bases). Germline V lookup: CDR1 LNHDA, CDR2 SQIVND (reference sequence). This CDR3 region has 14 residues. V gave up 1 base and J gave up 4 bases, with 8 bases separating them. As DNA, the CDR3 is TGTGCCAGTAGTATAGTGGACAGTTACAATGAGCAGTTCTTC. This translates into CASSIVDSYNEQFF.

The rearrangement joins TRBV28 to TRBJ1-2; D call uncertain. The CDR3 spans 14 residues. The ends were cut back, 10 bases at V and 7 bases at J, with 22 bases in the middle. Per the germline V gene, CDR1 is MDHEN and CDR2 is SYDVKM. The CDR3 loop reads CATRRYSSWGGYTF. The CDR3 nucleotides read TGTGCCACCCGAAGGTACAGTTCCTGGGGTGGCTACACCTTC.

This clone was seen only a few times. The genes are TRBV6-4 and TRBJ2-2; D possibly corresponds to TRBD2 (5 bases). The germline V gene encodes CDR1 MRHNA and CDR2 SNTAGT. V dropped 0 bases and J dropped 3 bases, with 5 bases sitting between them. This CDR3 is 14 amino acids long. DNA for the CDR3: TGTGCCAGCAGTGACTCACTAGACACCGGGGAGCTGTTTTTT. This gives the protein CASSDSLDTGELFF.

The chain recombines TRBV28 with TRBJ1-1; D is undetermined. Trimming took 2 bases from V and 3 from J, leaving 10 bases between them. From germline, CDR1 is MDHEN and CDR2 SYDVKM. This CDR3 is built from 14 residues. CDR3 sequence reads: CASSLGRTDTEAFF. CDR3 DNA sequence: TGTGCCAGCAGTTTAGGGAGAACGGACACTGAAGCTTTCTTT.

The chain links TRBV2 to TRBJ2-2; 7 nucleotides match TRBD1. In germline, CDR1 is SNHLY, CDR2 FYNNEI. With 7 bases clipped from V and 10 bases from J, the junction kept 9 bases outside the gene matches. CDR3 length: 13 residues. This CDR3 is CASTKGGWEELFF. CDR3 sequence (DNA): TGTGCCAGCACGAAAGGGGGCTGGGAGGAGCTGTTTTTT.

This chain uses TRBV4-1 with TRBJ2-1; TRBD2 matches 8 bases. Trimming removed 1 base from V and 10 bases from J; junction bases left unmatched: 9. This CDR3 has 15 amino acids. From germline, CDR1 is MGHRA and CDR2 YSYEKL. DNA of the CDR3: TGCGCCAGCAGCCAAGGTTACCTAGCGGGTTGGGAGCAGTTCTTC. Its protein is CASSQGYLAGWEQFF.

This clone was observed once. The rearrangement joins TRBV30 to TRBJ2-3, with D perhaps matching TRBD2 (6 bases). The V end was cut by 0 bases, the J end by 2 bases, with 18 bases between. There are 17 residues in the CDR3. CDR1 and CDR2 (germline): GTSNPN, SVGIG (reference sequence). In nucleotides, the CDR3 is TGTGCCTGGAGTGTGGAGGGTACGACGGTGTTCACAGATACGCAGTATTTT. This codes for CAWSVEGTTVFTDTQYF.

V and J are TRBV13 and TRBJ2-7; the D call may be TRBD1 or TRBD2 (5 bases each). Germline CDR1 is PRHDT and CDR2 is FYEKMQ (reference sequence). V was trimmed by 5 bases and J by 3 bases, leaving 17 bases between them. The CDR3 runs 15 residues. CDR3 residues: CASSPRFGADYEQYF. The CDR3 nucleotides are TGTGCCAGCAGCCCAAGGTTCGGGGCAGACTACGAGCAGTACTTC.

The J gene is TRBJ1-5, the V gene TRBV28; perhaps TRBD1 as D (5 bases). Deletions cut 6 bases from V and 4 bases from J, with 19 bases between. CDR3 length: 16 amino acids. Germline CDR1 MDHEN, CDR2 SYDVKM. CDR3 nucleotides: TGTGCCAGCAGCTTCATGGCCGGGACGGCAAATCAGCCCCAGCATTTT. It encodes CASSFMAGTANQPQHF.

CDR3 sequence reads: CASSLPIQLAGGADEQFF. CDR3 sequence (DNA): TGTGCCAGCAGCTTGCCCATACAACTAGCGGGAGGGGCGGATGAGCAGTTCTTC. The chain couples TRBV5-5 to TRBJ2-1; 13 nucleotides align to TRBD2. The CDR3 is 18 amino acids. J lost 8 bases, V lost 1 base, and 12 bases had no gene match. CDR1 is SGHKS, CDR2 YYEKEE, per germline (reference sequence).

V and J are TRBV19 and TRBJ2-1, with 7 bases aligning to TRBD2. The CDR3 length is 13 residues. V shed 3 bases and J 7 bases; nucleotides not matched to a gene: 3. Looked up from germline, CDR1 is LNHDA and CDR2 is SQIVND (reference sequence). The CDR3 DNA reads as TGTGCCAGTAGTATCCCTAGCGGTAATGAGCAGTTCTTC. Translated: CASSIPSGNEQFF.

This clone has only a few counts. The V and J genes are TRBV5-4 and TRBJ2-4; D might be TRBD1 or TRBD2, each matching 7 bases. This CDR3 is built from 16 residues. Per the germline V gene, CDR1 is SGHNT and CDR2 is YYREEE (reference sequence). Trimming stripped 4 bases from V and 5 bases from J, with 19 bases between. The CDR3 sequence: CASSPASQGGENIQYF. The CDR3 nucleotides read TGTGCCAGCAGCCCGGCGTCCCAGGGGGGGGAAAACATTCAGTACTTC. Based on the CDR3 plus reference TRBV5-4 and TRBJ2-4, the full variable domain is ETGVTQSPTHLIKTRGQQVTLRCSSQSGHNTVSWYQQALGQGPQFIFQYYREEENGRGNFPPRFSGLQFPNYSSELNVNALELDDSALYLCASSPASQGGENIQYFGAGTRLSVL.

This chain connects TRBV5-1 to TRBJ2-5; D assignment may be TRBD1 or TRBD2 (5 bases each). Trimming cost V 7 bases and J 6 bases, with 16 bases left between them. CDR1 and CDR2 from the germline V gene are SGHRS and YFSETQ. This CDR3 region has 13 residues. CDR3 DNA: TGCGCCAGCGGGACCCACCCTCTGCAGACCCAGTACTTC. This translates into CASGTHPLQTQYF.

This chain uses TRBV7-2 with TRBJ1-2; the D is unclear. Trimming took off 4 bases at V and 0 bases at J, with 12 bases between the two ends. The germline V gene encodes CDR1 SGHTA and CDR2 FQGNSA. The CDR3 totals 15 residues. The CDR3 loop is CASSSAGATNYGYTF. CDR3 bases: TGTGCCAGCAGCTCCGCAGGTGCTACTAACTATGGCTACACCTTC. The complete variable domain, with remaining parts taken from reference TRBV7-2 and TRBJ1-2, reads GAGVSQSPSNKVTEKGKDVELRCDPISGHTALYWYRQSLGQGLEFLIYFQGNSAPDKSGLPSDRFSAERTGGSVSTLTIQRTQQEDSAVYLCASSSAGATNYGYTFGSGTRLTVV.

This clone was recorded only once. The gene calls are TRBV10-3 and TRBJ2-5; maybe TRBD1 (5 bases). CDR1 and CDR2 from the germline V gene are ENHRY and SYGVKD. The CDR3 sequence is 13 residues long. V lost 3 bases and J lost 5, with 10 bases in between. The CDR3 region is CAISDGHTETQYF. The CDR3 DNA sequence: TGTGCCATCAGTGACGGACACACGGAGACCCAGTACTTC.

This chain links TRBV7-6 with TRBJ1-1, with unresolved D. The CDR3 is 13 residues long. CDR1 and CDR2 from the germline V gene are SGHVS and FNYEAQ. The V end was cut by 3 bases, the J end by 0 bases, with 5 bases between. CDR3 nucleotide sequence: TGTGCCAGCAGCTTTTGGATGAACACTGAAGCTTTCTTT. Amino acids: CASSFWMNTEAFF. Variable domain in full (rest from reference TRBV7-6 and TRBJ1-1): GAGVSQSPRYKVTKRGQDVALRCDPISGHVSLYWYRQALGQGPEFLTYFNYEAQQDKSGLPNDRFSAERPEGSISTLTIQRTEQRDSAMYRCASSFWMNTEAFFGQGTRLTVV.

Points on this clone: This sample includes further DNA sequences coding for the same CDR3. V is TRBV9 and J is TRBJ2-1, with D perhaps matching TRBD1 (5 bases). The CDR3 consists of 15 residues. Trimming pared 0 bases from V and 2 bases from J, leaving 9 bases between. CDR1 and CDR2 (germline): SGDLS, YYNGEE. The DNA of the CDR3 is TGTGCCAGCAGCGTAGGCGCAGGGACCTACAATGAGCAGTTCTTC. It translates to CASSVGAGTYNEQFF. Filled out from reference TRBV9 and TRBJ2-1, the complete variable domain reads DSGVTQTPKHLITATGQRVTLRCSPRSGDLSVYWYQQSLDQGLQFLIQYYNGEERAKGNILERFSAQQFPDLHSELNLSSLELGDSALYFCASSVGAGTYNEQFFGPGTRLTVL.

The chain uses TRBV28 and TRBJ2-5; D possibly matches TRBD1 or TRBD2 (7 bases each). There are 19 residues in the CDR3. The germline gives CDR1 MDHEN, CDR2 SYDVKM. V was trimmed by 3 bases and J by 3 bases, leaving 26 bases between them. The CDR3 sequence is CASSFLILRGGDSEETQYF. The CDR3 DNA follows: TGTGCCAGCAGTTTTTTAATATTACGTGGGGGGGACAGCGAAGAGACCCAGTACTTC.

V is TRBV11-3 and J is TRBJ2-3; D is possibly TRBD2 (8 bases). V shed 3 bases and J shed 5 bases, with 18 bases lying between them. The CDR3 has 16 amino acids. CDR1 SGHNT and CDR2 YENEEA come from the germline V gene. CDR3 bases: TGTGCCAGCAGCTTGGAATCAGGGGGACTAGGAGATACGCAGTATTTT. Translated: CASSLESGGLGDTQYF.

A word on this clone: A read error may produce the germline difference seen at one junction end. The genes are TRBV19 and TRBJ2-2, with 11 bases matching TRBD2. CDR3 size: 16 residues. CDR1 LNHDA and CDR2 SQIVND come from the germline V gene (reference sequence). The DNA for the CDR3 is TGTGCCGGTAGTATTACTAGCGGGAGAGACACCGGGGAGCTGTTTTTT. It encodes CAGSITSGRDTGELFF.

V usage is TRBV7-3 and J usage is TRBJ2-5; no clear D gene. Trimming took off 0 bases at V and 0 bases at J, with 17 bases between the two ends. CDR1 is SGHTA, CDR2 FQGTGA, per germline. This CDR3 contains 18 residues. In nucleotides, the CDR3 is TGTGCCAGCAGCTTAACGGGGTCGGGCCGATATTACCAAGAGACCCAGTACTTC. Its translation: CASSLTGSGRYYQETQYF.

The chain has TRBV28 and TRBJ1-2, with D perhaps TRBD1 (5 bases). The CDR3 spans 16 residues. V was trimmed by 5 bases and J by 0 bases, leaving 16 bases between them. The germline gives CDR1 MDHEN, CDR2 SYDVKM. The CDR3 region is CASSLLGASSNYGYTF. As DNA, the CDR3 is TGTGCCAGCAGTCTCCTCGGGGCCTCGTCTAACTATGGCTACACCTTC.

The chain carries TRBV27 and TRBJ1-1; D is perhaps TRBD1 (5 bases). CDR3 length: 12 amino acids. Trimming took off 11 bases at V and 4 bases at J, with 14 bases between the two ends. CDR1 is MNHEY and CDR2 is SMNVEV in the germline V gene (reference sequence). CDR3 coding DNA: TGTGCCGCCGCTTCAGGGAGCACTGAAGCTTTCTTT. It specifies CAAASGSTEAFF.

The chain couples TRBV28 to TRBJ2-7, with 10 positions matching TRBD2. CDR3 length: 16 amino acids. V lost 4 bases and J lost 0; bases outside the gene matches: 6. Germline values: CDR1 MDHEN, CDR2 SYDVKM. CDR3 coding DNA: TGTGCCAGCAGTTCCTTAGCGGGGGGCAGCTCCTACGAGCAGTACTTC. Protein sequence: CASSSLAGGSSYEQYF.